Sequencing of this T cell receptor beta chain was carried out in a study of PD-1 blockade in classical Hodgkin lymphoma. The study, taken as a whole, reports: Reports indicated that newly diagnosed patients had lower baseline TCR diversity than healthy donors did. Lower baseline TCR diversity marked trial partial responders and progressors.

Repertoires were generated with immunoSEQ multiplex PCR, while TCRdb's copy carries only in-frame clones and drops some. This sample has some 86,000 clones, with roughly nine tenths found just once. Germline V gene data show CDR1 as MDHEN and CDR2 as SYDVKM. V lost 7 bases and J lost 0, with 13 bases in between. This CDR3 is 14 amino acids long. The sample's time point: cycle 4 day 1 (C4D1), after more than five weeks of nivolumab. Relapses following autologous stem cell transplantation were seen in all patients, with brentuximab vedotin exposure varying. The table lists this clone with a count of one. Its target is unknown.

The sequence came from a human donor with classical Hodgkin lymphoma. The V and J genes are TRBV28 and TRBJ2-7; tentatively, D is TRBD2 (6 bases). The material was peripheral blood mononuclear cells (PBMCs), obtained before the fourth cycle of nivolumab. The DNA of the CDR3 is TGTGCCAGCACCCAAGGAGGGTTCTCCTACGAGCAGTACTTC. Protein: CASTQGGFSYEQYF.